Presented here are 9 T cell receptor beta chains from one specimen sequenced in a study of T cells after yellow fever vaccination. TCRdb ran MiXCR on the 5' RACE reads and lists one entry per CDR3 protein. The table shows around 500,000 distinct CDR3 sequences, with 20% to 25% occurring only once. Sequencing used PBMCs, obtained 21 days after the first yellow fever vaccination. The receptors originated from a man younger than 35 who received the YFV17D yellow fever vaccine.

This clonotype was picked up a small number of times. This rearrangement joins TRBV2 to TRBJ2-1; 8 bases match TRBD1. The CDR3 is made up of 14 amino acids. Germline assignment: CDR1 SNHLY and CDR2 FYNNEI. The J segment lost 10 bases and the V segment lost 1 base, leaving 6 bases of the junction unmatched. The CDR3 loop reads CASSEGQGAWEQFF. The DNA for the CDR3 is TGTGCCAGCAGTGAAGGGCAGGGGGCATGGGAGCAGTTCTTC.

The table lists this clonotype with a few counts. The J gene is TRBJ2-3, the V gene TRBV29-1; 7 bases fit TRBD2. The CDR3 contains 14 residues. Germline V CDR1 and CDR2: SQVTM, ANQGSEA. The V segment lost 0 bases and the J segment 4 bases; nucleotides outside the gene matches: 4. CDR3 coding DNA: TGCAGCGTTGAAGATGGGGGGAGGGCAGATACGCAGTATTTT. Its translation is CSVEDGGRADTQYF.

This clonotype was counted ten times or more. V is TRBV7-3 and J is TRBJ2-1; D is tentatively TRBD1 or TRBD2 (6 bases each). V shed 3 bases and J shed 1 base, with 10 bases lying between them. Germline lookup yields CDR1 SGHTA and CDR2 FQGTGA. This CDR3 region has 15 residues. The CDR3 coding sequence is TGTGCCAGCAGCTTGGGGGCGGGGTCCTACAATGAGCAGTTCTTC. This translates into CASSLGAGSYNEQFF.

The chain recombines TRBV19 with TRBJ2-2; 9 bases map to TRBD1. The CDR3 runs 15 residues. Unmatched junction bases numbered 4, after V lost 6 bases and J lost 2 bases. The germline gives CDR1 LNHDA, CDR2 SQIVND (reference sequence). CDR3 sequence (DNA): TGTGCCAGTAGACAGGGGGCCATCAACACCGGGGAGCTGTTTTTT. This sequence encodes CASRQGAINTGELFF.

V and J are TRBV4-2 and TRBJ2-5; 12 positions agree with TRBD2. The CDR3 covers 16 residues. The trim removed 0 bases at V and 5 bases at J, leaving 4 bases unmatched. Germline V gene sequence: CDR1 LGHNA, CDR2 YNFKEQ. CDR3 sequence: CASSQESSGGGETQYF. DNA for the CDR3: TGTGCCAGCAGCCAAGAGTCTAGCGGGGGGGGGGAGACCCAGTACTTC.

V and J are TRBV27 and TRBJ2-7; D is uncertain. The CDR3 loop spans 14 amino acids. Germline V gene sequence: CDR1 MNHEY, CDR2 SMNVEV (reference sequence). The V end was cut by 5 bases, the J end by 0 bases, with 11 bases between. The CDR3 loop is CASSIKGFSYEQYF. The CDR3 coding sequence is TGTGCCAGCAGTATTAAGGGATTCTCCTACGAGCAGTACTTC.

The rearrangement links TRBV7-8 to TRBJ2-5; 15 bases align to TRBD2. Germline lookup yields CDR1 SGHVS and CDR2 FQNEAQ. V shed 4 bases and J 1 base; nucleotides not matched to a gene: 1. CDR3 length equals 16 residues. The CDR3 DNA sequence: TGTGCCAGCAGCTGGACTAGCGGGGGGGCCCAAGAGACCCAGTACTTC. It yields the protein CASSWTSGGAQETQYF.

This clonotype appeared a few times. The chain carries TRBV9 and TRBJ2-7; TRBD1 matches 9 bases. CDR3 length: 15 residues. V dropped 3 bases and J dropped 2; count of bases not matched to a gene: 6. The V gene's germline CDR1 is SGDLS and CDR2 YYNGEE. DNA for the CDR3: TGTGCCAGCAGCGCTCGGGACAGGGATCCCTACGAGCAGTACGTC. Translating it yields CASSARDRDPYEQYV.

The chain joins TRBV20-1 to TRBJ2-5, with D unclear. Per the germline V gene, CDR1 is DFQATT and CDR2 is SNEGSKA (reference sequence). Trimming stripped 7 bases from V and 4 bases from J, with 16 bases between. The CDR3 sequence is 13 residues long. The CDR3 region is CSGPGPRRETQYF. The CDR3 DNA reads TGCAGTGGGCCGGGCCCTAGGAGAGAGACCCAGTACTTC.